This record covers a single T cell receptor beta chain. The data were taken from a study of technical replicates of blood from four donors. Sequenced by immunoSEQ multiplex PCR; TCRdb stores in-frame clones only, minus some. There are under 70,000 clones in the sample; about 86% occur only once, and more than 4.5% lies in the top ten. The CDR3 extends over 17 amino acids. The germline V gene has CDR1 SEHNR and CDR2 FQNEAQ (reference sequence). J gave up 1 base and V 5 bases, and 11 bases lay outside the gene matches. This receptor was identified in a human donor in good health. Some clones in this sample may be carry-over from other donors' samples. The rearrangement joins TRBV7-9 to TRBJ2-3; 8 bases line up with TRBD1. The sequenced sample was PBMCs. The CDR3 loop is CASSHTRDRKCTDTQYF. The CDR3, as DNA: TGTGCCAGCAGCCACACCAGGGACAGGAAATGCACAGATACGCAGTATTTT.